This T cell receptor beta chain was sequenced for a study of immune heterogeneity within non-small cell lung tumors. Multiplex PCR was performed with 32 V and 13 J primers, and it amplified TCR beta CDR3. A single record per CDR3 protein comes from TCRdb applying MiXCR to the multiplex PCR reads. There are some 15,000 distinct CDR3 sequences in the sample; approximately 30% occur only once, and over 12% lies in the top ten. Each sample used roughly 0.65 ug of genomic DNA from bulk tumor tissue. During surgery, several far-apart biopsies were obtained from every primary tumor. With untreated, newly diagnosed non-small cell lung cancer, the patients went on to undergo curative surgery. Regarding the study as a whole: Within each patient, tumor sites shared identical dominant CDR3 beta clonotypes and also held site-unique high-frequency clones.

The table lists this clonotype with a few counts. Its antigen is unidentified. CDR1 SNHLY and CDR2 FYNNEI come from the germline V gene. This CDR3 comprises 14 residues. The germline V and J ends were trimmed by 0 bases and 7 bases, with 12 bases remaining between them. The chain has TRBV2 and TRBJ1-2; D is uncertain. The source is a woman between 45 and 65 years old with non-small cell lung cancer. Source material: lung tumor tissue. The chain's CDR3 is CASSEANLGFGYTF. For the CDR3, the DNA is TGTGCCAGCAGTGAAGCGAACCTAGGGTTTGGCTACACCTTC.